This is a list of T cell receptor beta chains from one sample in a study of T cells in Graves' hyperthyroidism and ophthalmopathy. TCRdb recomputed calls from the multiplex PCR reads with MiXCR, one row per CDR3 protein. This sample has about 740,000 distinct CDR3 sequences, with about 15% found just once. Sequenced material: blood. All receptors derive from a woman aged 18-29 years with Graves' hyperthyroidism. Both conserved end residues are part of each CDR3. Each record gives: CDR3 length, V gene, D gene, CDR3 protein. D genes are given only for firm matches.

13	TRBV18	.	CASSPRGHEEQYF
14	TRBV12-3/TRBV12-4	.	CASSLGLQPGEQYF
16	TRBV5-6	TRBD2	CASSFFGLAGDNEQFF
13	TRBV3-1	.	CASSPRTNYGYTF
16	TRBV20-1	.	CSARVRGTSSYNEQFF
17	TRBV5-5	TRBD2	CASSLFASGTNTGELFF
15	TRBV5-6	.	CASSLGYTSYNEQFF
15	TRBV6-1	TRBD1	CASSRTGGGLEKLFF
12	TRBV6-2/TRBV6-3	.	CASSWRGIEAFF
14	TRBV6-2/TRBV6-3	TRBD1	CASMNRGPYNEQFF
14	TRBV6-1	.	CASRPVLVNTEAFF